This T cell receptor (beta chain) was found in a study of sequential checkpoint blockade in melanoma. Study in general: Each arm's sequence ended with maintenance nivolumab.

The treatment is: randomized to nivolumab then ipilimumab (arm A) or the reverse (arm B). From thawed PBMCs, live CD3+CD8+ cells negative for CD19 and CD56 were sorted. This clone counts as medium-sized (0.01 to 0.1%). The protocol was immunoSEQ multiplex PCR, while the TCRdb copy is restricted to in-frame clones and leaves out a portion. The data hold about 19,000 clones, with around 78% observed a single time. Germline V gene lookup returns CDR1 SEHNR and CDR2 FQNEAQ (reference sequence). The CDR3 has 15 residues. V gave up 5 bases and J gave up 5 bases; unmatched junction bases: 9. The sequences come from CD8+ T cells sorted from blood (inferred from file names), collected from a patient given nivolumab and ipilimumab in sequence. The chain combines TRBV7-9 with TRBJ2-7; 10 bases fit TRBD1. The receptor's source is a human donor with melanoma. Written as DNA, the CDR3 is TGTGCCAGCAGCCCAGGACAGGGGGATACAGACGAGCAGTACTTC. Its translation: CASSPGQGDTDEQYF.